This TCR beta chain is drawn from a study of PD-1 blockade in classical Hodgkin lymphoma. The study's findings and limits: Possible causes of repertoire differences, disease activity or prior therapy, remain undefined.

Time point described: cycle 4 day 1 (C4D1), after more than five weeks of nivolumab. Every one of the patients relapsed after autologous stem cell transplantation (brentuximab vedotin exposure was variable). Purified CD4+ T cells were obtained from thawed PBMCs through magnetic negative selection. Regarding this clone: Its antigen is as yet unknown.

Profiling relied on immunoSEQ multiplex PCR, and the TCRdb table lists in-frame clones only, not all of them. The profile shows some 15,000 clones, over 70% of them singletons. The sequencing here drew on CD4+ T cells from blood, taken before the fourth cycle of nivolumab. The source of this sequence is a human donor with classical Hodgkin lymphoma.

DNA of the CDR3: TGTGCCAGTAGTATCTCGGCAGGACAAGAGACCCAGTACTTC. It encodes CASSISAGQETQYF. This chain links TRBV19 with TRBJ2-5; D remains ambiguous. V gave up 3 bases and J gave up 2 bases, with 10 bases separating them. The CDR3 spans 14 residues. Germline V gene data show CDR1 as LNHDA and CDR2 as SQIVND (reference sequence).